This T cell receptor (beta chain) came from a study of T-cell memory formation after mild COVID-19. Points from the study as a whole: Certain responding clones were present in pre-infection memory, suggesting participation of cross-reactive memory.

TCR alpha and TCR beta cDNA libraries carrying sample barcodes and UMIs were produced by 5'RACE using constant-segment primers. TCRdb reprocessed the 5' RACE reads with MiXCR, giving one entry per CDR3 protein. This sample has roughly 110,000 distinct CDR3 sequences, with about an eighth found just once. This CDR3 region has 15 residues. The ends were cut back, 8 bases at V and 2 bases at J, with 16 bases in the middle. Germline assignment: CDR1 SGHVS and CDR2 FQNEAQ. This clonotype was picked up a small number of times. What it binds is not known. This sequence joins TRBV7-8 and TRBJ2-1; D perhaps matches TRBD2 (6 bases). This sequence was found in an adult woman who had mild COVID-19 (a few samples of this study predate the infection). Cell type and time point are not known. The source material was PBMCs or a T cell subset sorted from them (not recorded which). The CDR3 nucleotides are TGTGCCAGCGCAACCCTGGGGGGTCCCTACAATGAGCAGTTCTTC. Encoded protein: CASATLGGPYNEQFF.